Listed here are 23 T cell receptor beta chains from one sample, sequenced in a study of technical replicates of blood from a few donors. TCRdb's table, derived via immunoSEQ multiplex PCR, lists solely in-frame clones and lacks some. The profile shows approximately 79,000 clones, 80% to 95% of them singletons. The sequenced material came from T cells isolated from PBMCs. The receptors were gathered from a human donor in good health.

This clone was counted between two and nine times. The chain uses TRBV7-3 and TRBJ1-5; TRBD1 is a possible D gene (6 bases). Germline V gene lookup returns CDR1 SGHTA and CDR2 FQGTGA. The V end was cut by 0 bases, the J end by 5 bases, with 8 bases between. The CDR3 consists of 14 residues. Here the CDR3 reads CASSLTGGDQPQHF. CDR3 sequence (DNA): TGTGCCAGCAGCTTAACAGGGGGGGATCAGCCCCAGCATTTT.

The count of this clone is one. The chain employs TRBV7-9 and TRBJ2-7; TRBD2 agrees at 7 bases. Unmatched junction bases numbered 13, after V lost 5 bases and J lost 6 bases. CDR3 length equals 15 residues. Germline V gives CDR1 SEHNR, CDR2 FQNEAQ (reference sequence). CDR3 sequence reads: CASSTDGGMAVEQYF. The CDR3 coding sequence is TGTGCCAGCAGCACGGACGGGGGGATGGCAGTCGAGCAGTACTTC.

This sequence joins TRBV29-1 and TRBJ1-3; D remains unclear. The CDR3 contains 14 residues. V lost 5 bases and J 0 bases, leaving 11 bases between the germline ends. CDR1 is SQVTM, CDR2 ANQGSEA, per germline. CDR3 DNA sequence: TGCAGCGTTCTTGGACTAATCTCTGGAAACACCATATATTTT. This sequence encodes CSVLGLISGNTIYF. The variable domain in full, completed from reference TRBV29-1 and TRBJ1-3, reads SAVISQKPSRDICQRGTSLTIQCQVDSQVTMMFWYRQQPGQSLTLIATANQGSEATYESGFVIDKFPISRPNLTFSTLTVSNMSPEDSSIYLCSVLGLISGNTIYFGEGSWLTVV.

There are a few counts of this clone. CDR3 residues: CAWKRSTEAFF. DNA for the CDR3: TGTGCCTGGAAAAGGAGCACTGAAGCTTTCTTT. The genes are TRBV30 and TRBJ1-1; the D is unclear. In germline, CDR1 is GTSNPN, CDR2 SVGIG (reference sequence). V lost 4 bases and J 4 bases, leaving 7 bases between the germline ends. The CDR3 consists of 11 residues.

V and J are TRBV7-9 and TRBJ1-1, with a weak D call TRBD1 (6 bases). Deletions cut 3 bases from V and 4 bases from J, with 12 bases between. CDR1 and CDR2 from the germline V gene are SEHNR and FQNEAQ (reference sequence). This CDR3 is built from 14 residues. The CDR3 DNA sequence: TGTGCCAGCAGCTTGGCAACAGGGTTCACTGAAGCTTTCTTT. As protein: CASSLATGFTEAFF.

The chain joins TRBV6-5 to TRBJ2-7; 7 nucleotides line up with TRBD2. From germline, CDR1 is MNHEY and CDR2 SVGAGI. There are 13 residues in the CDR3. The junction had 6 bases not matched to a gene; V was cut back by 7 bases and J by 3 bases. CDR3 protein: CASIGLGFYEQYF. As DNA, the CDR3 is TGTGCCAGCATCGGACTAGGGTTCTACGAGCAGTACTTC.

The chain couples TRBV29-1 to TRBJ2-1, with TRBD2 identical over 12 bases. CDR1 and CDR2 from the germline V gene are SQVTM and ANQGSEA. V lost 4 bases, J lost 7 bases, and 8 bases stayed unmatched. The CDR3 runs 15 residues. The CDR3 coding sequence is TGCAGCGTTGCCAAAAGACTAGCGGGAGATAATGAGCAGTTCTTC. Amino acid sequence: CSVAKRLAGDNEQFF.

The CDR3 DNA reads TGTGCCAGCAGCCCGGGAGGGCCCTACAATGAGCAGTTCTTC. Its translation: CASSPGGPYNEQFF. This rearrangement joins TRBV27 to TRBJ2-1, with 8 bases that match TRBD2. Trimming cost V 6 bases and J 2 bases; bases outside gene matches: 3. CDR3 length equals 14 residues. From germline, CDR1 is MNHEY and CDR2 SMNVEV (reference sequence).

The chain joins TRBV7-9 to TRBJ2-1; D is undetermined. This CDR3 is built from 12 residues. Germline lookup yields CDR1 SEHNR and CDR2 FQNEAQ (reference sequence). V lost 5 bases and J lost 10, with 12 bases in between. The CDR3 protein is CASSPSATEQFF. The CDR3 nucleotides read TGTGCCAGCAGCCCTAGTGCTACGGAGCAGTTCTTC.

The V call is TRBV6-5, the J call TRBJ2-7, with 11 bases fitting TRBD1. Trimming took 2 bases from V and 4 from J; bases not matched to a gene: 1. The length of the CDR3 is 14 residues. The germline V gene encodes CDR1 MNHEY and CDR2 SVGAGI. The DNA for the CDR3 is TGTGCCAGCAGTTACCGGGACAGGGGGTACGAGCAGTACTTC. It yields the protein CASSYRDRGYEQYF.

The V and J genes are TRBV10-1 and TRBJ1-5, with a weak D call TRBD1 (6 bases). CDR1 and CDR2 from the germline V gene are WNHNN and SYGVQD (reference sequence). CDR3 length: 13 amino acids. V lost 2 bases, J lost 6 bases, and 8 bases lay in between. CDR3 region: CASSETGSQPQHF. The DNA of the CDR3 is TGCGCCAGCAGTGAGACAGGGAGTCAGCCCCAGCATTTT.

The chain recombines TRBV7-9 with TRBJ1-3, with TRBD1 as a possible D gene (6 bases). Germline V gene data show CDR1 as SEHNR and CDR2 as FQNEAQ (reference sequence). Deletions cut 3 bases from V and 0 bases from J, with 15 bases between. The CDR3 loop spans 17 amino acids. The CDR3 is CASSLGRQETSGNTIYF. The CDR3 nucleotides read TGTGCCAGCAGCTTGGGTAGACAGGAGACCTCTGGAAACACCATATATTTT.

The gene calls are TRBV18 and TRBJ1-2; 9 bases align to TRBD1. This CDR3 region has 17 residues. Per the germline V gene, CDR1 is KGHSH and CDR2 is LQKENI. Germline trimming cut 4 bases from V and 4 bases from J; bases unmatched to any gene: 13. The CDR3 sequence is CASSRARNDRGTYGYTF. The CDR3 DNA is TGTGCCAGCTCACGGGCGAGAAACGACAGGGGGACCTATGGCTACACCTTC.

This clone was recorded a few times. This chain joins TRBV11-3 and TRBJ1-1; D is undetermined. Germline V gives CDR1 SGHNT, CDR2 YENEEA. V was cut by 5 bases and J by 0 bases, with 10 bases left in between. The CDR3 spans 14 residues. CDR3 in DNA: TGTGCCAGCAGCCTGGGCAGGATGAACACTGAAGCTTTCTTT. Protein: CASSLGRMNTEAFF.

This clone has just one count. The rearrangement uses TRBV9 and TRBJ2-1; 7 bases map to TRBD2. Germline-derived CDR1 and CDR2 are SGDLS and YYNGEE. CDR3 length equals 18 residues. Trimming removed 3 bases from V and 7 bases from J; junction bases left unmatched: 19. The CDR3 protein is CASSARVSGSMEGNEQFF. The CDR3 DNA is TGTGCCAGCAGCGCCCGGGTTAGCGGGTCTATGGAGGGGAATGAGCAGTTCTTC. The variable domain in full, with the rest retrieved from reference TRBV9 and TRBJ2-1, is DSGVTQTPKHLITATGQRVTLRCSPRSGDLSVYWYQQSLDQGLQFLIQYYNGEERAKGNILERFSAQQFPDLHSELNLSSLELGDSALYFCASSARVSGSMEGNEQFFGPGTRLTVL.

The CDR3 nucleotides are TGTGCCACCCGGGACAGGGGGCCTCGGGATGAAAATCAGCCCCAGCATTTT. Its translation: CATRDRGPRDENQPQHF. This rearrangement joins TRBV2 to TRBJ1-5, with 12 bases aligning to TRBD1. CDR1 SNHLY and CDR2 FYNNEI come from the germline V gene. There are 17 residues in the CDR3. Trimming removed 10 bases from V and 4 bases from J; junction bases left unmatched: 14. The full variable domain, completed using reference TRBV2 and TRBJ1-5, is EPEVTQTPSHQVTQMGQEVILRCVPISNHLYFYWYRQILGQKVEFLVSFYNNEISEKSEIFDDQFSVERPDGSNFTLKIRSTKLEDSAMYFCATRDRGPRDENQPQHFGDGTRLSIL.

The CDR3 sequence: CASSLMGGSADTQYF. The CDR3 DNA reads as TGTGCCAGCAGCTTAATGGGCGGGAGCGCAGATACGCAGTATTTT. The chain carries TRBV7-3 and TRBJ2-3, with 7 bases that match TRBD2. Trimming cost V 1 base and J 4 bases; bases outside gene matches: 5. This CDR3 is 15 amino acids long. Germline CDR1 reads SGHTA; CDR2 reads FQGTGA. The whole variable domain, remainder taken from reference TRBV7-3 and TRBJ2-3, is GAGVSQTPSNKVTEKGKYVELRCDPISGHTALYWYRQSLGQGPEFLIYFQGTGAADDSGLPNDRFFAVRPEGSVSTLKIQRTERGDSAVYLCASSLMGGSADTQYFGPGTRLTVL.

This chain links TRBV5-4 with TRBJ1-2, with no clear D. This CDR3 is built from 14 residues. Germline lookup yields CDR1 SGHNT and CDR2 YYREEE (reference sequence). Trimming stripped 4 bases from V and 9 bases from J, with 19 bases between. The CDR3 loop reads CASSLRAARHSYTF. The DNA for the CDR3 is TGTGCCAGCAGCCTGAGGGCTGCTAGACACAGCTACACCTTC.

This clone was recorded once. The V and J genes are TRBV9 and TRBJ2-1; 7 nucleotides agree with TRBD1. Trimming took 3 bases from V and 0 from J; bases not matched to a gene: 3. The CDR3 loop spans 15 amino acids. The V gene's germline CDR1 is SGDLS and CDR2 YYNGEE. This CDR3 is CASSGQGSSYNEQFF. In nucleotides, the CDR3 is TGTGCCAGCAGCGGACAGGGCAGCTCCTACAATGAGCAGTTCTTC.

In DNA, the CDR3 is TGTGCCAGCAACTCCCAGGAGGGCTTATGGGGAAACACCATATATTTT. Translating gives CASNSQEGLWGNTIYF. The chain is built from TRBV28 and TRBJ1-3, with unresolved D. The CDR3 is 16 amino acids. Germline loops: CDR1 MDHEN, CDR2 SYDVKM. V lost 7 bases and J 4 bases, leaving 20 bases between the germline ends.

The chain uses TRBV2 and TRBJ2-7, with TRBD1 as a possible D gene (9 bases). CDR1 SNHLY and CDR2 FYNNEI come from the germline V gene. This CDR3 is built from 21 residues. V was trimmed by 8 bases and J by 2 bases, leaving 37 bases between them. CDR3 loop: CASLQGAYSVRSSGQTYEQYF. The CDR3 DNA reads as TGTGCCAGCCTACAGGGGGCTTATTCGGTACGGTCTAGCGGGCAAACCTACGAGCAGTACTTC.

The chain has TRBV15 and TRBJ2-1; D gene unclear. In germline, CDR1 is LNHNV, CDR2 YYDKDF (reference sequence). This CDR3 is 12 amino acids long. Trimming removed 0 bases from V and 16 bases from J, with 13 bases in between. The CDR3 DNA sequence: TGTGCCACCAGCAGAGATCGCGGAGCTGAATTCTTC. Its translation: CATSRDRGAEFF.

This chain uses TRBV11-3 with TRBJ2-3; the D gene is possibly TRBD2 (5 bases). The V end was cut by 3 bases, the J end by 8 bases, with 15 bases between. Germline V lookup: CDR1 SGHNT, CDR2 YENEEA. This CDR3 contains 14 residues. As DNA, the CDR3 is TGTGCCAGCAGCTTCCCGCAGACTACGGGTACGCAGTATTTT. Its protein product is CASSFPQTTGTQYF.